The following is a T cell receptor (beta chain) sequence with its context. Its antigen is still unknown. The data stem from a study of OX40 agonist ivuxolimab in advanced cancers. Using immunoSEQ multiplex PCR, the repertoire was profiled, and TCRdb retains in-frame clones only, with some absent. The data hold 34,000 or so clones, with around 80% observed a single time. V was pared by 4 bases and J by 7 bases, with 6 bases of the junction left unmatched. CDR1 and CDR2 from the germline V gene are SEHNR and FQNEAQ (reference sequence). The CDR3 is 15 residues long. General observations from the study: Fewer expanded clones were found on average in CD4+ than in CD8+ T cells.

The origin of this receptor is an adult with an advanced solid tumor such as melanoma, head and neck, liver or kidney cancer. J is TRBJ1-6 and V is TRBV7-9; 8 nucleotides agree with TRBD1. The sequencing used CD4+ or CD8+ T cells sorted from blood, collected in a trial of the OX40 agonist ivuxolimab. The CDR3 DNA is TGTGCCAGCAGCTCCGACAGGGGCGGAAATTCACCCCTCCACTTT. Its protein product is CASSSDRGGNSPLHF.